This T cell receptor beta chain was identified during a study of T cells after yellow fever vaccination. In the study overall: With SMART-Seq v4 Ultra Low Input, the fractions containing low cell numbers were prepared. General study points: Post-booster repertoires again held most primary-vaccination clones (roughly 95% CD4, 75% to 90% CD8). Overall, a small share of clonotypes was seen in both CD4 and CD8 compartments.

TCRdb analysed the 5' RACE reads with MiXCR anew, one entry per CDR3 protein. The sample holds over 250,000 distinct CDR3 sequences, 5.2% seen once. V gave up 2 bases and J gave up 9 bases, with 14 bases separating them. The CDR3 has 13 amino acids. Per germline, CDR1 GTSNPN and CDR2 SVGIG (reference sequence). This clonotype has a handful of counts. The antigen remains undetermined. This receptor was obtained from a man in his late teens or twenties who received the YFV17D yellow fever vaccine. The rearrangement uses TRBV30 and TRBJ2-1, with D perhaps assigned TRBD1 or TRBD2 (5 bases each). The specimen comprised CD4+ T cells sorted from PBMCs, sampled on the day of the yellow fever booster vaccination. The DNA for the CDR3 is TGTGCCTGGAGTCGGCTTCATGGGGGTGAGCAGTTCTTC. Amino acid sequence: CAWSRLHGGEQFF.